This entry describes one T cell receptor beta chain. No antigen is known for it. With the Oncomine TCR Beta short-read assay, DNA from cultured CD4+ T cells was sequenced. Via MiXCR, TCRdb re-called the PCR reads, giving one row per CDR3 protein. Altogether 6,500 to 8,500 distinct CDR3 sequences are present, 50% to 65% being singletons, with the ten largest covering about 19%. Treatment described: approximately nine-day PBMC culture with coronavirus spike peptide pools or control peptides (ViraFEST assay). Half-medium changes with fresh IL-2 medium occurred on days 3 and 7. The data derive from a study of vaccination and CD4 T cells after COVID-19. CDR1 is MNHNS and CDR2 is SASEGT in the germline V gene. CDR3 length: 14 residues. V lost 6 bases, J lost 4 bases, and 5 bases stayed unmatched.

J is TRBJ1-1 and V is TRBV6-1; 10 bases line up with TRBD1. The receptor comes from a human donor who had recovered from COVID-19. The sample consisted of CD4+ T cells from blood, cultured in vitro. The CDR3 reads CASRGTGEGTEAFF. Written as DNA, the CDR3 is TGTGCCAGCAGGGGGACAGGGGAGGGCACTGAAGCTTTCTTT.